These 22 T cell receptor beta chains were sequenced from one sample in a study of blood T cell repertoires in COVID-19. Sequencing was performed with immunoSEQ multiplex PCR; in TCRdb, only in-frame clones are kept and a portion is missing. The profile shows more than 90,000 clones, about 81% of them singletons. Source material: peripheral blood. These receptors were obtained from a man in his fifties or sixties with acute or convalescent COVID-19.

The V and J genes are TRBV14 and TRBJ2-5; D unclear. Germline V gene sequence: CDR1 SGHDN, CDR2 FVKESK. Trimming shortened V by 0 bases and J by 2 bases, and 7 bases separated the two germline ends. This CDR3 spans 14 amino acids. The CDR3 sequence: CASSQDRVQETQYF. CDR3 sequence (DNA): TGTGCCAGCAGCCAAGACCGAGTGCAAGAGACCCAGTACTTC. Full variable domain (rest looked up from reference TRBV14 and TRBJ2-5): EAGVTQFPSHSVIEKGQTVTLRCDPISGHDNLYWYRRVMGKEIKFLLHFVKESKQDESGMPNNRFLAERTGGTYSTLKVQPAELEDSGVYFCASSQDRVQETQYFGPGTRLLVL.

V usage is TRBV6-1 and J usage is TRBJ1-1; unclear D gene. The V gene lost 2 bases and the J gene lost 5 bases, with 9 bases spanning the gap. The CDR3 is 13 residues long. Germline V gene lookup returns CDR1 MNHNS and CDR2 SASEGT. CDR3 in amino acids: CASSEYGGTEAFF. The CDR3 nucleotides read TGTGCCAGCAGTGAATACGGCGGAACTGAAGCTTTCTTT.

The chain recombines TRBV5-4 with TRBJ2-2; a weak D match, TRBD2 (6 bases). The V end was cut by 0 bases, the J end by 4 bases, with 10 bases between. The V gene's germline CDR1 is SGHNT and CDR2 YYREEE (reference sequence). This CDR3 is 15 amino acids long. The CDR3 sequence is CASSLGGISTGELFF. Here the CDR3 DNA reads TGTGCCAGCAGCTTGGGCGGGATTAGCACCGGGGAGCTGTTTTTT.

J is TRBJ2-1 and V is TRBV24-1; D is possibly TRBD2 (6 bases). Germline assignment: CDR1 KGHDR and CDR2 SFDVKD. The ends were cut back, 1 base at V and 6 bases at J, with 21 bases in the middle. This CDR3 spans 18 amino acids. CDR3 protein: CATSDFAEEGKTVNEQFF. CDR3 sequence (DNA): TGTGCCACCAGTGATTTTGCTGAGGAGGGGAAAACGGTCAATGAGCAGTTCTTC.

J is TRBJ2-5 and V is TRBV3-1 (or the pseudogene TRBV3-2), with D unresolved. V lost 7 bases to trimming and J lost 1 base, with 4 bases between them. Germline CDR1 is LGHDT and CDR2 is YNNKEL (reference sequence). The CDR3 covers 11 residues. This CDR3 reads CASTFQETQYF. In nucleotides, the CDR3 is TGTGCCAGCACCTTCCAAGAGACCCAGTACTTC.

This chain uses TRBV24-1 with TRBJ2-1, with 7 bases lining up with TRBD2. After removal of 5 bases from V and 9 bases from J, the junction contained 9 bases not matched to a gene. CDR1 and CDR2 from the germline V gene are KGHDR and SFDVKD. The CDR3 sequence is 14 residues long. The chain's CDR3 is CATSGSGIPVEQFF. CDR3 DNA sequence: TGTGCCACCAGTGGAAGCGGGATTCCCGTTGAGCAGTTCTTC.

The J gene is TRBJ2-5, the V gene TRBV7-2; TRBD2 might be the D (7 bases). Per germline, CDR1 SGHTA and CDR2 FQGNSA. The CDR3 extends over 16 amino acids. Trimming removed 5 bases at V and 2 bases at J, with 18 bases between. CDR3 sequence: CASSLRLRGPQETQYF. CDR3 in DNA: TGTGCCAGCAGCCTAAGGTTGCGGGGGCCGCAAGAGACCCAGTACTTC.

This clone was detected a few times. The chain has TRBV19 and TRBJ2-3, with a weak D call TRBD1 (5 bases). Trimming left V 1 base short and J 0 bases short, with 11 bases between. The CDR3 totals 16 residues. Germline V gene sequence: CDR1 LNHDA, CDR2 SQIVND (reference sequence). The DNA of the CDR3 is TGTGCCAGTAGTATAGTAGGCAGGGATAGCACAGATACGCAGTATTTT. Amino acids: CASSIVGRDSTDTQYF.

The gene calls are TRBV6-5 and TRBJ2-7; 7 nucleotides match TRBD1. CDR3 size: 13 residues. V lost 5 bases to trimming and J lost 7 bases; unmatched junction nucleotides: 8. Germline values: CDR1 MNHEY, CDR2 SVGAGI. The DNA of the CDR3 is TGTGCCAGCAGTAGAGGACAGGCCCTAGAGCAGTACGTC. It encodes CASSRGQALEQYV.

The gene calls are TRBV5-1 and TRBJ2-2; a weak D match, TRBD2 (5 bases). This CDR3 comprises 14 residues. V lost 5 bases, J lost 3 bases, and 11 bases lay in between. Per germline, CDR1 SGHRS and CDR2 YFSETQ. CDR3 residues: CASRDGMDTGELFF. The CDR3 DNA reads as TGCGCCAGCAGGGACGGGATGGACACCGGGGAGCTGTTTTTT.

This chain connects TRBV7-2 to TRBJ2-1; TRBD2 matches 9 bases. Germline V CDR1 and CDR2: SGHTA, FQGNSA. The CDR3 covers 14 residues. V shed 4 bases, J shed 9 bases, and the junction held 7 bases outside the gene matches. The CDR3: CASSSGLALGEQFF. The DNA for the CDR3 is TGTGCCAGCAGCTCCGGACTAGCGCTTGGTGAGCAGTTCTTC.

J is TRBJ2-7 and V is TRBV3-1 (or the pseudogene TRBV3-2); possible D gene TRBD2, 7 bases. V dropped 4 bases and J dropped 3 bases, with 13 bases sitting between them. The CDR3 sequence is 14 residues long. From germline, CDR1 is LGHDT and CDR2 YNNKEL (reference sequence). The CDR3 region has the DNA TGTGCCAGCAGCCCCCAGGGGAGGGGCTACGAGCAGTACGTC. This translates into CASSPQGRGYEQYV.

This chain uses TRBV2 with TRBJ2-5; 8 positions match TRBD1. The CDR3 is 15 amino acids. From germline, CDR1 is SNHLY and CDR2 FYNNEI. V shed 5 bases, J shed 5 bases, and the junction held 10 bases outside the gene matches. The CDR3 loop reads CASSRDRGNRETQYF. The DNA for the CDR3 is TGTGCCAGCAGTCGAGACAGGGGAAATAGGGAGACCCAGTACTTC.

This chain uses TRBV5-6 with TRBJ2-5; D is unclear. The CDR3 has 13 amino acids. Germline assignment: CDR1 SGHDT and CDR2 YYEEEE. Trimming cost V 3 bases and J 7 bases, with 13 bases left between them. The CDR3 DNA is TGTGCCAGCAGCTCCACTACCGGCGGGACCCAGTACTTC. Translated, it gives CASSSTTGGTQYF.

The CDR3 DNA sequence: TGTGCCAGCAGGCCGGGACAGGGGGCAATTGGCTACACCTTC. It encodes CASRPGQGAIGYTF. The J gene is TRBJ1-2, the V gene TRBV11-2; 12 bases are a match to TRBD1. The CDR3 length is 14 residues. Germline CDR1 is SGHAT and CDR2 is FQNNGV. V gave up 6 bases and J gave up 7 bases; unmatched junction bases: 6.

The chain uses TRBV24-1 and TRBJ1-1; D gene unclear. Trimming took off 2 bases at V and 1 base at J, with 13 bases between the two ends. In germline, CDR1 is KGHDR, CDR2 SFDVKD. CDR3 length: 16 amino acids. CDR3 sequence reads: CATSDSSFPGNTEAFF. For the CDR3, the DNA is TGTGCCACCAGTGATTCAAGTTTTCCGGGGAACACTGAAGCTTTCTTT.

The chain has TRBV18 and TRBJ1-5; TRBD1 agrees at 8 bases. This CDR3 is 15 amino acids long. Germline CDR1 is KGHSH and CDR2 is LQKENI. V was clipped by 3 bases and J by 2 bases; unmatched bases: 3. CDR3 in DNA: TGTGCCAGCTCACCTCAGGGGGCAGGCAATCAGCCCCAGCATTTT. Translation gives CASSPQGAGNQPQHF.

The chain recombines TRBV7-8 with TRBJ1-1; unclear D gene. The CDR3 covers 13 residues. Trimming removed 4 bases at V and 4 bases at J, with 10 bases between. The V gene's germline CDR1 is SGHVS and CDR2 FQNEAQ. The CDR3 here is CASSSPGITEAFF. In nucleotides, the CDR3 is TGTGCCAGCAGCTCTCCGGGGATCACTGAAGCTTTCTTT.

This clone was seen a single time. The chain links TRBV7-2 to TRBJ2-1, with 12 bases lining up with TRBD2. The length of the CDR3 is 15 residues. Germline V CDR1 and CDR2: SGHTA, FQGNSA. Trimming cost V 5 bases and J 4 bases; bases outside gene matches: 3. The CDR3 sequence: CASSTGLAGYNEQFF. CDR3 bases: TGTGCCAGCAGCACGGGACTAGCGGGTTACAATGAGCAGTTCTTC.

J is TRBJ1-1 and V is TRBV6-5, with 7 nucleotides matching TRBD1. CDR1 and CDR2 (germline): MNHEY, SVGAGI. The CDR3 length is 14 residues. The V gene end was trimmed by 2 bases and the J gene end by 6 bases; junction bases not matched to a gene: 6. The CDR3 loop is CASSYGGQSAEAFF. The CDR3 DNA reads as TGTGCCAGCAGTTACGGGGGACAGAGCGCTGAAGCTTTCTTT.

This chain links TRBV30 with TRBJ1-6; tentatively, D is TRBD1 (6 bases). The germline V gene has CDR1 GTSNPN and CDR2 SVGIG (reference sequence). This CDR3 is 12 amino acids long. V lost 4 bases and J 10 bases, leaving 11 bases between the germline ends. CDR3 nucleotides: TGTGCCTGGACGGACAGTAGGTCACCCCTCCACTTT. This gives the protein CAWTDSRSPLHF.

Only a few counts were recorded for this clone. The CDR3: CASSSGLSTDTQYF. CDR3 in DNA: TGTGCCAGCAGCTCTGGACTATCTACAGATACGCAGTATTTT. The chain uses TRBV7-9 and TRBJ2-3, with TRBD2 as a possible D gene (6 bases). Germline lookup yields CDR1 SEHNR and CDR2 FQNEAQ (reference sequence). The CDR3 spans 14 residues. V gave up 4 bases and J gave up 3 bases, with 11 bases separating them. Using reference TRBV7-9 and TRBJ2-3 for the parts outside the CDR3, the full variable domain is DTGVSQNPRHKITKRGQNVTFRCDPISEHNRLYWYRQTLGQGPEFLTYFQNEAQLEKSRLLSDRFSAERPKGSFSTLEIQRTEQGDSAMYLCASSSGLSTDTQYFGPGTRLTVL.